This TCR beta chain was captured by sequencing in a study of Ad26.COV2.S vaccination and SARS-CoV-2 variants. Findings of the study overall: The study found higher spike-specific TCR breadth in vaccine than placebo recipients. Reportedly, after vaccination the spike-specific CD8+ and CD4+ T cell responses displayed substantial breadth.

The V gene's germline CDR1 is SGDLS and CDR2 YYNGEE. The V and J ends lost 0 bases and 2 bases respectively, with 15 bases between them. The CDR3 consists of 16 residues. This table comes from immunoSEQ multiplex PCR, and its TCRdb copy is limited to in-frame clones, with some not included. The data contain about 87,000 clones, more than 65% of them seen just once; the ten biggest clones take up 15% to 20%. Comment on this clone: What it binds is unknown.

This clonotype was sampled from a human donor who had recovered from COVID-19. The material sequenced was peripheral blood, taken after recovery from COVID-19. V usage is TRBV9 and J usage is TRBJ2-7, with D possibly called TRBD1 or TRBD2 (6 bases each). The CDR3, as DNA: TGTGCCAGCAGCGTAGGGGCGGGACAAACCCCCTACGAGCAGTACTTC. It encodes CASSVGAGQTPYEQYF.